The next 28 T cell receptor beta chains were all read from a single sample in a study of blood T cell repertoires in COVID-19. Clones were read by immunoSEQ multiplex PCR, and TCRdb kept only the in-frame ones, dropping some. The sample has under 200,000 clones; less than 85% are singletons. The sample consisted of PBMCs or T cells enriched from blood (not recorded which). The source is a woman aged 60 to 75 with acute COVID-19.

This clone was detected ten times or more. V and J are TRBV7-9 and TRBJ1-2; weak D call: TRBD1 (5 bases). Per the germline V gene, CDR1 is SEHNR and CDR2 is FQNEAQ (reference sequence). CDR3 length: 14 amino acids. The germline V and J ends were trimmed by 5 bases and 7 bases, with 17 bases remaining between them. The CDR3 DNA follows: TGTGCCAGCAGCCCAGCTTTGGGGCCAGCTGGCTACACCTTC. It specifies CASSPALGPAGYTF.

This clone has a handful of counts. The V call is TRBV3-1 (or the pseudogene TRBV3-2), the J call TRBJ2-5; a weak D match, TRBD1 (6 bases). Deletions cut 2 bases from V and 7 bases from J, with 14 bases between. The CDR3 loop spans 14 amino acids. CDR1 and CDR2 (germline): LGHDT, YNNKEL (reference sequence). The CDR3 region has the DNA TGTGCCAGCAGCCAACTCCAGGCGACAGGGACCCAGTACTTC. As protein: CASSQLQATGTQYF.

The CDR3 DNA reads TGTGCCAGCTCACCTCAGCTAGCGGGAGGGCGGTCCAACACACAGAATGAGCAGTTCTTC. Translating gives CASSPQLAGGRSNTQNEQFF. The chain employs TRBV18 and TRBJ2-1; 12 positions match TRBD2. Germline assignment: CDR1 KGHSH and CDR2 LQKENI. The CDR3 has 20 amino acids. Trimming at V came to 3 bases and at J to 7 bases, leaving 19 bases not matched to a gene.

The chain links TRBV19 to TRBJ2-2, with TRBD1 matching 7 bases. Germline CDR1 LNHDA, CDR2 SQIVND (reference sequence). The CDR3 covers 13 residues. V was clipped by 10 bases and J by 4 bases; unmatched bases: 6. The CDR3 region has the DNA TGTGCCACCGACAGGGAAGTCACCGGGGAGCTGTTTTTT. This translates into CATDREVTGELFF.

This clone was picked up many times. The V and J genes are TRBV9 and TRBJ1-4, with a tentative D call TRBD1 (5 bases). Trimming removed 3 bases at V and 8 bases at J, with 17 bases between. Germline CDR1 is SGDLS and CDR2 is YYNGEE. This CDR3 comprises 15 residues. DNA of the CDR3: TGTGCCAGCAGCGGAAGGGGAGGGGCCGGAGAAAAACTGTTTTTT. This sequence encodes CASSGRGGAGEKLFF. The full variable domain, with the rest looked up from reference TRBV9 and TRBJ1-4, is DSGVTQTPKHLITATGQRVTLRCSPRSGDLSVYWYQQSLDQGLQFLIQYYNGEERAKGNILERFSAQQFPDLHSELNLSSLELGDSALYFCASSGRGGAGEKLFFGSGTQLSVL.

The chain recombines TRBV10-3 with TRBJ2-1; 9 nucleotides line up with TRBD1. The V gene end was trimmed by 5 bases and the J gene end by 7 bases; junction bases not matched to a gene: 12. This CDR3 has 16 amino acids. The germline V gene has CDR1 ENHRY and CDR2 SYGVKD. The CDR3 protein is CAISPGTGSTGNEQFF. In DNA form, the CDR3 reads TGTGCCATCAGTCCTGGGACAGGGAGCACCGGTAATGAGCAGTTCTTC.

The rearrangement joins TRBV3-1 (or the pseudogene TRBV3-2) to TRBJ2-7, with D tentatively TRBD2 (6 bases). The CDR3 length is 15 residues. Trimming shortened V by 0 bases and J by 0 bases, and 9 bases separated the two germline ends. Germline CDR1 LGHDT, CDR2 YNNKEL (reference sequence). This CDR3 reads CASSQDPGVSYEQYF. The CDR3, as DNA: TGTGCCAGCAGCCAAGACCCGGGAGTCTCCTACGAGCAGTACTTC.

The chain links TRBV6-2 or TRBV6-3 to TRBJ2-3, with TRBD2 as a possible D gene (5 bases). CDR1 is MNHEY and CDR2 is SVGEGT in the germline V gene. Trimming took off 0 bases at V and 2 bases at J, with 18 bases between the two ends. CDR3 size: 18 residues. CDR3 coding DNA: TGTGCCAGCAGTTACTCGGTGCGGGCCCAAGCTTCCACAGATACGCAGTATTTT. Amino acids: CASSYSVRAQASTDTQYF.

The chain links TRBV27 to TRBJ1-1, with 7 bases lining up with TRBD1. V lost 3 bases and J lost 7; bases outside the gene matches: 5. This CDR3 has 13 residues. Germline V gene sequence: CDR1 MNHEY, CDR2 SMNVEV (reference sequence). The CDR3 protein is CASSFRGPGEAFF. CDR3 nucleotides: TGTGCCAGCAGTTTTAGGGGGCCGGGTGAAGCTTTCTTT.

The chain couples TRBV30 to TRBJ2-1; TRBD1 aligns across 10 bases. CDR1 and CDR2 (germline): GTSNPN, SVGIG (reference sequence). The V gene end was trimmed by 3 bases and the J gene end by 9 bases; junction bases not matched to a gene: 5. The CDR3 runs 13 residues. The CDR3 sequence is CAWRGTGVSEQFF. The CDR3 coding sequence is TGTGCCTGGAGGGGGACAGGGGTGAGTGAGCAGTTCTTC.

This sequence joins TRBV12-3 or TRBV12-4 and TRBJ1-2; D uncertain. Deletions cut 6 bases from V and 6 bases from J, with 11 bases between. CDR3 size: 12 residues. The CDR3 DNA sequence: TGTGCCAGCAGGGGGAGCCCCCATGGCTACACCTTC. It encodes CASRGSPHGYTF.

The chain joins TRBV5-4 to TRBJ2-5, with 9 bases matching TRBD2. Germline V gene sequence: CDR1 SGHNT, CDR2 YYREEE (reference sequence). The CDR3 has 15 residues. V shed 0 bases and J 1 base; nucleotides not matched to a gene: 1. The CDR3 sequence is CASSLGTSVQETQYF. Here the CDR3 DNA reads TGTGCCAGCAGCTTGGGGACTAGCGTCCAAGAGACCCAGTACTTC.

J is TRBJ2-7 and V is TRBV14; 10 nucleotides match TRBD2. The CDR3 extends over 14 amino acids. The trim removed 5 bases at V and 3 bases at J, leaving 4 bases unmatched. Per the germline V gene, CDR1 is SGHDN and CDR2 is FVKESK. As DNA, the CDR3 is TGTGCCAGCAGCTTTTCTAGCGGGAGCTACGAGCAGTACTTC. Translation gives CASSFSSGSYEQYF.

This clone was found once. V and J are TRBV7-9 and TRBJ1-3, with 9 positions matching TRBD1. The germline CDR1 and CDR2 sequences are SEHNR and FQNEAQ (reference sequence). The CDR3 is 17 residues long. V shed 4 bases, J shed 0 bases, and the junction held 7 bases outside the gene matches. The CDR3 is CASSSLTGGSSGNTIYF. The CDR3 DNA follows: TGTGCCAGCAGCTCCCTGACAGGGGGGAGCTCTGGAAACACCATATATTTT.

This chain uses TRBV27 with TRBJ1-6; D ambiguous. Per germline, CDR1 MNHEY and CDR2 SMNVEV (reference sequence). V lost 5 bases and J lost 0, with 11 bases in between. The CDR3 consists of 16 residues. The CDR3 coding sequence is TGTGCCAGCAGTAAGGAGATAAGCTCCTATAATTCACCCCTCCACTTT. Translating it yields CASSKEISSYNSPLHF.

This clone was detected a few times. The chain links TRBV5-5 to TRBJ2-1, with 7 positions matching TRBD1. Germline trimming cut 2 bases from V and 6 bases from J; bases unmatched to any gene: 5. The CDR3 contains 14 residues. Germline V lookup: CDR1 SGHKS, CDR2 YYEKEE (reference sequence). In DNA, the CDR3 is TGTGCCAGCAGCTTTTACCAGGGGGTCAATGAGCAGTTCTTC. It translates to CASSFYQGVNEQFF.

The CDR3 sequence: CASSYGAQGSPLHF. Written as DNA, the CDR3 is TGTGCCAGCAGTTACGGGGCACAGGGATCACCCCTCCACTTT. The rearrangement joins TRBV6-2 or TRBV6-3 to TRBJ1-6; TRBD1 is a possible D gene (6 bases). The CDR3 is made up of 14 amino acids. The germline gives CDR1 MNHEY, CDR2 SVGEGT. The ends were cut back, 2 bases at V and 10 bases at J, with 12 bases in the middle.

The rearrangement links TRBV6-5 to TRBJ1-5; D is undetermined. Trimming removed 7 bases at V and 12 bases at J, with 13 bases between. Germline CDR1 reads MNHEY; CDR2 reads SVGAGI. The CDR3 covers 11 residues. The CDR3 reads CASTCIRDQHF. CDR3 DNA: TGTGCCAGCACCTGTATTCGGGACCAGCATTTT.

The chain joins TRBV28 to TRBJ1-5; D ambiguous. The CDR3 is made up of 11 amino acids. Germline V lookup: CDR1 MDHEN, CDR2 SYDVKM. Trimming took off 8 bases at V and 2 bases at J, with 4 bases between the two ends. The CDR3 coding sequence is TGTGCCAGCTCGGGCAATCAGCCCCAGCATTTT. This codes for CASSGNQPQHF.

The chain uses TRBV5-5 and TRBJ2-7; D possibly corresponds to TRBD1 (6 bases). V lost 1 base to trimming and J lost 0 bases, with 8 bases between them. Germline CDR1 reads SGHKS; CDR2 reads YYEKEE (reference sequence). The length of the CDR3 is 14 residues. This chain's CDR3 is CASSLTGSSYEQYF. Written as DNA, the CDR3 is TGTGCCAGCAGCTTGACAGGGTCCTCCTACGAGCAGTACTTC.

The chain combines TRBV13 with TRBJ1-4; D is unresolved. Germline values: CDR1 PRHDT, CDR2 FYEKMQ (reference sequence). Trimming cost V 5 bases and J 4 bases, with 8 bases left between them. The CDR3 contains 13 residues. The CDR3, as DNA: TGTGCCAGCAGCAGACTGAATAATGAAAAACTGTTTTTT. The encoded protein is CASSRLNNEKLFF.

The chain carries TRBV27 and TRBJ1-2; perhaps TRBD1 as D (5 bases). Trimming shortened V by 2 bases and J by 5 bases, and 12 bases separated the two germline ends. The germline CDR1 and CDR2 sequences are MNHEY and SMNVEV (reference sequence). The CDR3 is made up of 14 amino acids. CDR3 region: CASSLRGTVYGYTF. CDR3 sequence (DNA): TGTGCCAGCAGTTTACGCGGGACGGTTTATGGCTACACCTTC.

This clone occurred a few times. This sequence joins TRBV28 and TRBJ1-5; TRBD1 might be the D (5 bases). This CDR3 has 17 residues. From germline, CDR1 is MDHEN and CDR2 SYDVKM. The germline V and J ends were trimmed by 3 bases and 1 base, with 16 bases remaining between them. Written as DNA, the CDR3 is TGTGCCAGCAGTTTTAGAGACAGCGTCCTCAGCAATCAGCCCCAGCATTTT. Its translation is CASSFRDSVLSNQPQHF.

This clone appeared once. The chain has TRBV28 and TRBJ2-4, with D tentatively TRBD1 (5 bases). V was shortened by 5 bases and J by 7 bases, with 12 bases between the two germline ends. The CDR3 loop spans 13 amino acids. In germline, CDR1 is MDHEN, CDR2 SYDVKM. This CDR3 reads CASSLGHFNIQYF. The CDR3 nucleotides read TGTGCCAGCAGTCTCGGACATTTTAACATTCAGTACTTC.

The V gene is TRBV7-9, the J gene TRBJ1-4; 9 nucleotides align to TRBD1. The CDR3 covers 17 residues. Germline V CDR1 and CDR2: SEHNR, FQNEAQ (reference sequence). V lost 5 bases, J lost 0 bases, and 7 bases stayed unmatched. Written as DNA, the CDR3 is TGTGCCAGCAGCCAGGGACAGGGATCTGCAACTAATGAAAAACTGTTTTTT. Its protein product is CASSQGQGSATNEKLFF.

The gene calls are TRBV28 and TRBJ2-6, with D possibly being TRBD1 (5 bases). V lost 7 bases, J lost 4 bases, and 20 bases lay in between. This CDR3 is 17 amino acids long. Germline values: CDR1 MDHEN, CDR2 SYDVKM. CDR3 region: CASNGQVALLGANVLTF. CDR3 in DNA: TGTGCCAGCAATGGACAAGTAGCTCTGCTCGGGGCCAACGTCCTGACTTTC.

In DNA, the CDR3 is TGTGCCATCAGTGAGTCGGTGGGGGGAGATACGCAGTATTTT. This gives the protein CAISESVGGDTQYF. The chain joins TRBV10-3 to TRBJ2-3; the D gene is possibly TRBD2 (6 bases). Per the germline V gene, CDR1 is ENHRY and CDR2 is SYGVKD. V lost 0 bases to trimming and J lost 5 bases, with 9 bases between them. The CDR3 consists of 14 residues.

The rearrangement joins TRBV5-1 to TRBJ2-1; 9 nucleotides align to TRBD2. The V gene end was trimmed by 1 base and the J gene end by 13 bases; junction bases not matched to a gene: 6. Germline V CDR1 and CDR2: SGHRS, YFSETQ. The CDR3 has 13 amino acids. CDR3 protein: CASSLSGLAQQFF. CDR3 nucleotides: TGCGCCAGCAGCTTGTCGGGACTAGCCCAACAGTTCTTC.